The clone carrying this T cell receptor beta chain has ten or more counts. Antigen specificity is unknown. Using RNA transcripts, the TCR beta CDR3 regions were amplified. Investigators did first-round RT-PCR with HTBI primers, then second-round multiplex PCR. MiXCR, applied by TCRdb to the multiplex PCR reads, yields one record per CDR3 protein. Here the sample spans 500,000 to 600,000 distinct CDR3 sequences, roughly 39% being singletons. Patients newly diagnosed with hyperthyroidism, under 2 months' duration, were aged 18 to 65, the study reports. Pregnant or lactating patients and those with other autoimmune diseases or uncontrolled infections were excluded. This sample is drawn from a study of Graves' ophthalmopathy and Graves' hyperthyroidism. About the study: Stable hyperthyroidism meant no ophthalmopathy within 18 months of follow-up.

The V gene's germline CDR1 is SGHAT and CDR2 FQNNGV. The CDR3 has 18 amino acids. The V segment lost 8 bases and the J segment 6 bases; nucleotides outside the gene matches: 19. Study-wide results and limits: Among expanded thyroid clonotypes above 0.001 frequency, most also occurred in blood.

This chain links TRBV11-2 with TRBJ1-2; 12 bases agree with TRBD1. The clonotype comes from an adult man with Graves' hyperthyroidism. Specimen: peripheral blood or thyroid tissue (not recorded which). DNA for the CDR3: TGTGCCAGCCGACGGACTGGGACAGGGGGCGGTCTACGGGATGGCTACACCTTC. Translating gives CASRRTGTGGGLRDGYTF.